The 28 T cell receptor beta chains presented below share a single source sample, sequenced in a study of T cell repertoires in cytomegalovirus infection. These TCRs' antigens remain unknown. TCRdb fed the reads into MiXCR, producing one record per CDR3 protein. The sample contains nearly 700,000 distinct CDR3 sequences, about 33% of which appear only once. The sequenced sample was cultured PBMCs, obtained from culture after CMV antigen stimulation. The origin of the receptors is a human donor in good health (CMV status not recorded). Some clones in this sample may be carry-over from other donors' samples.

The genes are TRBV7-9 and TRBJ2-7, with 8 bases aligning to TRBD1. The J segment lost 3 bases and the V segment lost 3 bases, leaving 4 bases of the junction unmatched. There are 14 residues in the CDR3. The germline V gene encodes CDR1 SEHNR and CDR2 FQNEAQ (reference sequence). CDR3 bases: TGTGCCAGCAGCTTTGGGACAGGTAACTACGAGCAGTACTTC. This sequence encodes CASSFGTGNYEQYF.

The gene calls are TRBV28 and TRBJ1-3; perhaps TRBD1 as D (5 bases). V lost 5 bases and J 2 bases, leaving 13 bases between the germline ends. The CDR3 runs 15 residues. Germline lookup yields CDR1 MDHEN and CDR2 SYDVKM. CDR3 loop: CASSPSGLAGNTIYF. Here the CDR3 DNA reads TGTGCCAGCAGTCCATCGGGACTTGCTGGAAACACCATATATTTT. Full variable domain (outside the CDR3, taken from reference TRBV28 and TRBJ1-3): DVKVTQSSRYLVKRTGEKVFLECVQDMDHENMFWYRQDPGLGLRLIYFSYDVKMKEKGDIPEGYSVSREKKERFSLILESASTNQTSMYLCASSPSGLAGNTIYFGEGSWLTVV.

CDR3 region: CASSTNPGLAGREQFF. The CDR3 DNA reads as TGTGCCAGCAGCACAAACCCGGGACTAGCGGGGCGTGAGCAGTTCTTC. V and J are TRBV5-6 and TRBJ2-1, with 13 bases aligning to TRBD2. The V gene end was trimmed by 4 bases and the J gene end by 9 bases; junction bases not matched to a gene: 10. Germline CDR1 and CDR2: SGHDT and YYEEEE. This CDR3 contains 16 residues.

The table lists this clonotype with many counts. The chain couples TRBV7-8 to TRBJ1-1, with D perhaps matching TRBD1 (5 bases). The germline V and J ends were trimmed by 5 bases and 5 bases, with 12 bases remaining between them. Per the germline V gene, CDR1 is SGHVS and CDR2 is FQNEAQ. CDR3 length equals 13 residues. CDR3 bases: TGTGCCAGCAGCCAGGAGGGGCGGACTGAAGCTTTCTTT. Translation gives CASSQEGRTEAFF. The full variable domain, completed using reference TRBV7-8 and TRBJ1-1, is GAGVSQSPRYKVAKRGQDVALRCDPISGHVSLFWYQQALGQGPEFLTYFQNEAQLDKSGLPSDRFFAERPEGSVSTLKIQRTQQEDSAVYLCASSQEGRTEAFFGQGTRLTVV.

DNA of the CDR3: TGTGCCAGCAGCTCCGTCACCGGGGGGGGCCCCCAAGAGACCCAGTACTTC. This encodes CASSSVTGGGPQETQYF. The chain has TRBV7-8 and TRBJ2-5, with 8 bases matching TRBD2. J lost 1 base, V lost 4 bases, and 11 bases had no gene match. Germline V gene sequence: CDR1 SGHVS, CDR2 FQNEAQ. The CDR3 is 17 amino acids. Looking up the rest from reference TRBV7-8 and TRBJ2-5 gives the full variable domain: GAGVSQSPRYKVAKRGQDVALRCDPISGHVSLFWYQQALGQGPEFLTYFQNEAQLDKSGLPSDRFFAERPEGSVSTLKIQRTQQEDSAVYLCASSSVTGGGPQETQYFGPGTRLLVL.

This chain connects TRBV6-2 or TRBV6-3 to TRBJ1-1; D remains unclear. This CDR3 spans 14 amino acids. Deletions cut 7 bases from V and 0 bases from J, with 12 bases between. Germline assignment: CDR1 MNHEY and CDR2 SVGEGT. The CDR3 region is CASTTWTVNTEAFF. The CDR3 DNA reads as TGTGCCAGCACCACCTGGACGGTGAACACTGAAGCTTTCTTT.

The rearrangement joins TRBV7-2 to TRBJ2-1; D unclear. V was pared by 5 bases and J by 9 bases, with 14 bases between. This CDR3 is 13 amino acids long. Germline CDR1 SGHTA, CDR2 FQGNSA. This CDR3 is CASSTPSVAEQFF. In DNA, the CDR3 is TGTGCCAGCAGCACTCCCTCCGTCGCTGAGCAGTTCTTC.

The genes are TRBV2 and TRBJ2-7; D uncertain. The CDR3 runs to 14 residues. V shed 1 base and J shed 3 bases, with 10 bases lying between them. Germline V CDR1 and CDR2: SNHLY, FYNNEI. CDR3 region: CASSEDRVDYEQYF. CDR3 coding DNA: TGTGCCAGCAGTGAAGACAGAGTAGACTACGAGCAGTACTTC.

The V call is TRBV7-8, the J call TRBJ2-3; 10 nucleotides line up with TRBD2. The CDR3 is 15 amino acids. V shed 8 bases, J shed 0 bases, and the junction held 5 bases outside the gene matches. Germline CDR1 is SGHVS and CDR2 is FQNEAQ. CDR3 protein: CASHPSGGSTDTQYF. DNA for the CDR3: TGTGCCAGCCACCCTAGCGGGGGCAGCACAGATACGCAGTATTTT.

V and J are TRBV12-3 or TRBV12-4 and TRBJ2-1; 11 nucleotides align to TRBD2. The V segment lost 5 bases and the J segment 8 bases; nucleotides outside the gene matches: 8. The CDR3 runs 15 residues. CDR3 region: CASSLIAGGRDEQFF. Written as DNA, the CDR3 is TGTGCCAGCAGTCTTATAGCGGGGGGGCGGGATGAGCAGTTCTTC.

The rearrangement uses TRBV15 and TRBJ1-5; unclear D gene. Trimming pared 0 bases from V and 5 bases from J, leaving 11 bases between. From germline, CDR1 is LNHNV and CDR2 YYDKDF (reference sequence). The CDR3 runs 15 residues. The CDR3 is CATSRDYVQHQPQHF. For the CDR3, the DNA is TGTGCCACCAGCAGAGATTATGTACAGCATCAGCCCCAGCATTTT.

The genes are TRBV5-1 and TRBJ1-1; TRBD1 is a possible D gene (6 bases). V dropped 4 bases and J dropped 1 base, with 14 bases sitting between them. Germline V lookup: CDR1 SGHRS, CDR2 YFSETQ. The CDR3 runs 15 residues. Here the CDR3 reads CASSPWGQANTEAFF. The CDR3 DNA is TGCGCCAGCAGCCCATGGGGGCAGGCGAACACTGAAGCTTTCTTT. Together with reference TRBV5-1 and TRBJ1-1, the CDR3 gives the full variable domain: KAGVTQTPRYLIKTRGQQVTLSCSPISGHRSVSWYQQTPGQGLQFLFEYFSETQRNKGNFPGRFSGRQFSNSRSEMNVSTLELGDSALYLCASSPWGQANTEAFFGQGTRLTVV.

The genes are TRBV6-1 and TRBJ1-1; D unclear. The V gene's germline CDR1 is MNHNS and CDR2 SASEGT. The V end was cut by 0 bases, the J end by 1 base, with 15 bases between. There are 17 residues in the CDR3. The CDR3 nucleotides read TGTGCCAGCAGTGAAGCGGGAGTAAGGCGGACGAACACTGAAGCTTTCTTT. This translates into CASSEAGVRRTNTEAFF.

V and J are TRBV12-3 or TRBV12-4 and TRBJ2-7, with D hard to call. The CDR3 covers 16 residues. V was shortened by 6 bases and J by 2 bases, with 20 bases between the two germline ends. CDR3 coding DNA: TGTGCCAGCAGCCCCGCTGAGGCAGACTTCACCTACGAGCAGTACTTC. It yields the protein CASSPAEADFTYEQYF.

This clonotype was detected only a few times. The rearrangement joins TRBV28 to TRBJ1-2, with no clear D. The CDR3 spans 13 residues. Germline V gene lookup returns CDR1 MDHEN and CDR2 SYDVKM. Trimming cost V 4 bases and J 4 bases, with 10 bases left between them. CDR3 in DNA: TGTGCCAGCAGTTCCCTGACGAGCTATGGCTACACCTTC. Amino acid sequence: CASSSLTSYGYTF.

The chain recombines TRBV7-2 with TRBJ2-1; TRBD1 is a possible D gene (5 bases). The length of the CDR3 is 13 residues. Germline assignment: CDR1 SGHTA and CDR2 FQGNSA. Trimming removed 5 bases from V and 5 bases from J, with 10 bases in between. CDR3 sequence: CASSLDINNEQFF. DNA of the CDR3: TGTGCCAGCAGCCTGGACATTAACAATGAGCAGTTCTTC.

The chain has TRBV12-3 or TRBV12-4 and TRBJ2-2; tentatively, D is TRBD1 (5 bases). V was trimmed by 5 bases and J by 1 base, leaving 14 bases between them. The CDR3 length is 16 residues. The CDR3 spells CASSPRTFLNTGELFF. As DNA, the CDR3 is TGTGCCAGCAGTCCGAGGACATTCCTGAACACCGGGGAGCTGTTTTTT.

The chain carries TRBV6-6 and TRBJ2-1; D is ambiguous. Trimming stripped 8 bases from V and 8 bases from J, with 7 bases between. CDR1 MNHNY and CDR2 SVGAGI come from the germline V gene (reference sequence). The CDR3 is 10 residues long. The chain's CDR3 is CASASDEQFF. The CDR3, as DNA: TGTGCCAGCGCATCGGATGAGCAGTTCTTC.

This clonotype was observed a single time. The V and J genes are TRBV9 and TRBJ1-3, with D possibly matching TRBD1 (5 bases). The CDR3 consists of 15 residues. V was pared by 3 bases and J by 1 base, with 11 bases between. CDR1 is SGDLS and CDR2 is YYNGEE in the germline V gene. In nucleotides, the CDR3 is TGTGCCAGCAGCGGATCGACAGTATCTGGAAACACCATATATTTT. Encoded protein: CASSGSTVSGNTIYF.

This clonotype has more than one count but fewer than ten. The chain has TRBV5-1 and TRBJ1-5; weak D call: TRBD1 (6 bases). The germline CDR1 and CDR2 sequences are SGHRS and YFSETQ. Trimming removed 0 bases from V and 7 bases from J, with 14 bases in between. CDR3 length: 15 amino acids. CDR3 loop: CASSLGPAQGQPQHF. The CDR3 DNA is TGCGCCAGCAGCTTGGGACCCGCCCAGGGGCAGCCCCAGCATTTT.

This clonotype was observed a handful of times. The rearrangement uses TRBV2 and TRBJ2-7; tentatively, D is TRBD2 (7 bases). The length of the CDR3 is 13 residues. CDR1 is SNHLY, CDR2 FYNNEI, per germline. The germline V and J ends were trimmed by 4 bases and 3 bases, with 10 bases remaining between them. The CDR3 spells CASSGGGGYEQYF. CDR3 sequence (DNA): TGTGCCAGCAGTGGAGGGGGGGGCTACGAGCAGTACTTC.

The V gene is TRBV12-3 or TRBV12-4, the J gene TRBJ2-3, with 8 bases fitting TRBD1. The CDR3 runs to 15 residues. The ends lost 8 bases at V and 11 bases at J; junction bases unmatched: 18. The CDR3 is CASSVQEDRGWGQYF. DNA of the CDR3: TGTGCCAGCTCCGTACAGGAAGACAGGGGCTGGGGGCAGTATTTT.

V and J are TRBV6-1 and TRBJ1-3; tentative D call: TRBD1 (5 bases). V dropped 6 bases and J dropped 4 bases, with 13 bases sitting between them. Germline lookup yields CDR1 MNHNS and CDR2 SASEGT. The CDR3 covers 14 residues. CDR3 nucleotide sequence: TGTGCCAGCAGCCGGGACTCGGCGGGAAACACCATATATTTT. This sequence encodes CASSRDSAGNTIYF.

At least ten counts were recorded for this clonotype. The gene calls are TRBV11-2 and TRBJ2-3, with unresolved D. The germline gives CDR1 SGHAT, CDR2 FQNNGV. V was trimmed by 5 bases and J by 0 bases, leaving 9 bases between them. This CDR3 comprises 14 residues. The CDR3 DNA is TGTGCCAGCAGCCCGTACCTTAGCACAGATACGCAGTATTTT. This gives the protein CASSPYLSTDTQYF.

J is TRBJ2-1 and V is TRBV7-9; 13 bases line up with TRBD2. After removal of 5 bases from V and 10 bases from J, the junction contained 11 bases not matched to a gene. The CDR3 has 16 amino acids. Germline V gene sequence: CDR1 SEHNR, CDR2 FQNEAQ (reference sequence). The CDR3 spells CASSLPGLAGLREQFF. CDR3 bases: TGTGCCAGCAGCCTCCCGGGACTAGCGGGACTACGGGAGCAGTTCTTC.

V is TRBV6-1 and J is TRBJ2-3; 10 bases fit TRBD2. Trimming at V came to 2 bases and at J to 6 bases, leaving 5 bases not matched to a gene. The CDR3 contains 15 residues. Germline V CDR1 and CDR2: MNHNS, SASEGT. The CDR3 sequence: CASSETLAGDDTQYF. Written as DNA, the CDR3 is TGTGCCAGCAGTGAAACGCTAGCGGGGGATGATACGCAGTATTTT.

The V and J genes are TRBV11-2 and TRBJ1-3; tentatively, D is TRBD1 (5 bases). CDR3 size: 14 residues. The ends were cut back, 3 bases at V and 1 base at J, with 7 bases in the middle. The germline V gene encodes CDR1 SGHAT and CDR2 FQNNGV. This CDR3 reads CASSFWGSGNTIYF. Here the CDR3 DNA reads TGTGCCAGCAGCTTTTGGGGGTCTGGAAACACCATATATTTT. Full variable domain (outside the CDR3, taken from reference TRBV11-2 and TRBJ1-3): EAGVAQSPRYKIIEKRQSVAFWCNPISGHATLYWYQQILGQGPKLLIQFQNNGVVDDSQLPKDRFSAERLKGVDSTLKIQPAKLEDSAVYLCASSFWGSGNTIYFGEGSWLTVV.

The CDR3 protein is CAWSGQTYGYTF. CDR3 nucleotides: TGTGCCTGGAGCGGACAGACCTATGGCTACACCTTC. This sequence joins TRBV30 and TRBJ1-2; possibly TRBD1 for D (6 bases). Trimming removed 3 bases from V and 4 bases from J, with 9 bases in between. In germline, CDR1 is GTSNPN, CDR2 SVGIG (reference sequence). This CDR3 contains 12 residues.